This TCR beta chain was sequenced during a study of patients and donors after allogeneic stem cell transplantation. The V gene end was trimmed by 0 bases and the J gene end by 5 bases; junction bases not matched to a gene: 4. This CDR3 spans 16 amino acids. In germline, CDR1 is KGHDR, CDR2 SFDVKD. In this sample, this clonotype turned up many times. TCRdb redid the calling of the RT-PCR reads with MiXCR, one entry per CDR3 protein. This sample has roughly 960,000 distinct CDR3 sequences, with 18% found just once. The receptor comes from a human donor who was either an allogeneic HSCT recipient or a stem cell or donor lymphocyte infusion donor (not recorded which). It is not recorded whose cells these are; they may come from a transplant donor. The rearrangement links TRBV24-1 to TRBJ2-5, with 11 positions matching TRBD2. The specimen was blood, either unsorted or a sorted T cell fraction (not recorded which). CDR3 nucleotide sequence: TGTGCCACCAGTGATTTGATAGCGGGAGGGCTTGAGACCCAGTACTTC. The encoded protein is CATSDLIAGGLETQYF.